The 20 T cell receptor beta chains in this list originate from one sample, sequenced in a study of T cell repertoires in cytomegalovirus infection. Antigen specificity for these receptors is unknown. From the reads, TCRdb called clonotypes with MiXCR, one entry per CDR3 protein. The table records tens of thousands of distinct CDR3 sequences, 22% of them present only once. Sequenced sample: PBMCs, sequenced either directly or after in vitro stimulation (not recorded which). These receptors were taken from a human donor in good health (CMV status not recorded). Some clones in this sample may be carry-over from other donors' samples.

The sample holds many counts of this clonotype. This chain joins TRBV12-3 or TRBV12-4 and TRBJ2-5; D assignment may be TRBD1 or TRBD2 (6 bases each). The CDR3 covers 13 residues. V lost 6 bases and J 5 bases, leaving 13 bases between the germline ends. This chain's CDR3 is CASSRPGAETQYF. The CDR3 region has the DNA TGTGCCAGCAGCCGACCGGGGGCGGAGACCCAGTACTTC.

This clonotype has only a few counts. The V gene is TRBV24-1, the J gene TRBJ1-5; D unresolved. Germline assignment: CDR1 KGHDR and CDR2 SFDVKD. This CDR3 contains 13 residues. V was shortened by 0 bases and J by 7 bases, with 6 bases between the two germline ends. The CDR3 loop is CATSDLGGQPQHF. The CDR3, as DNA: TGTGCCACCAGTGATTTGGGAGGCCAGCCCCAGCATTTT.

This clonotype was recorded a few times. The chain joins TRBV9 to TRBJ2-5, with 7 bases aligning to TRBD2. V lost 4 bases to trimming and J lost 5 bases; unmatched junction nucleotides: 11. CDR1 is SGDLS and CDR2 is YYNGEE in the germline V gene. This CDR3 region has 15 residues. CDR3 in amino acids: CASSYGGGVQETQYF. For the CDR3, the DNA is TGTGCCAGCAGCTACGGTGGGGGGGTCCAGGAGACCCAGTACTTC.

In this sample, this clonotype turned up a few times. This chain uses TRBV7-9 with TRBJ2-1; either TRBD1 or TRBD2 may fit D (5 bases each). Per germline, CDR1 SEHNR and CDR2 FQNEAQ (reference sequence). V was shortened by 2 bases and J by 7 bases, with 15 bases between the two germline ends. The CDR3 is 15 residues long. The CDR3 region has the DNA TGTGCCAGCAGCTTACGGGACCTGGTGAAGAATGAGCAGTTCTTC. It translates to CASSLRDLVKNEQFF.

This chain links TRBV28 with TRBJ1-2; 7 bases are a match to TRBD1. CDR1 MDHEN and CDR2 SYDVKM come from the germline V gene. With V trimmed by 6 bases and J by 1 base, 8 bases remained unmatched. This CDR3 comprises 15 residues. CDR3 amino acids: CASRPTGTVNYGYTF. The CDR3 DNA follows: TGTGCCAGCAGACCAACAGGGACAGTTAACTATGGCTACACCTTC.

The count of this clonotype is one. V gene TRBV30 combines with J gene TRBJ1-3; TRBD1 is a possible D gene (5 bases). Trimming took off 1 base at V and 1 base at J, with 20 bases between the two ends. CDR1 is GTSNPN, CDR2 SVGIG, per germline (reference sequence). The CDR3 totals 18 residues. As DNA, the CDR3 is TGTGCCTGGAGTGCGAGCTTGGGGACCCCACTTTCTGGAAACACCATATATTTT. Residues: CAWSASLGTPLSGNTIYF.

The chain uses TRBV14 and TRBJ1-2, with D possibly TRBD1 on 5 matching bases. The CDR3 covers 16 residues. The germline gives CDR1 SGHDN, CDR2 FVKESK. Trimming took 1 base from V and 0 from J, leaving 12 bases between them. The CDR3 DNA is TGTGCCAGCAGCCAAGGAAGGCGGGGGTCTAACTATGGCTACACCTTC. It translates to CASSQGRRGSNYGYTF.

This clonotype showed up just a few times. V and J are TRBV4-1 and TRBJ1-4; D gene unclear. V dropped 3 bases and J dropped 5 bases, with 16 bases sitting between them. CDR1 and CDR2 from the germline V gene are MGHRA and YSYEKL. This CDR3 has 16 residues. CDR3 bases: TGCGCCAGCAGCCAGGGAGTCAGGCAAGGGAATGAAAAACTGTTTTTT. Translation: CASSQGVRQGNEKLFF.

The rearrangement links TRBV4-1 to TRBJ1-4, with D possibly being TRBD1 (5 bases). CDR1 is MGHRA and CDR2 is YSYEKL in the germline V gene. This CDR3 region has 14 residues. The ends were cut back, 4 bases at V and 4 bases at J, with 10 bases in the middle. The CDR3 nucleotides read TGCGCCAGCAGCCCGGCAGGGATTAATGAAAAACTGTTTTTT. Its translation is CASSPAGINEKLFF.

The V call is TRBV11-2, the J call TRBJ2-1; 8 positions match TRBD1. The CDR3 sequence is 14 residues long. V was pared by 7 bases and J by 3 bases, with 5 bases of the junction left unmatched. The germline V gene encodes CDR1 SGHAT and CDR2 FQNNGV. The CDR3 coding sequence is TGTGCCAGCACCAGGGGGCAGGACTACAATGAGCAGTTCTTC. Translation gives CASTRGQDYNEQFF.

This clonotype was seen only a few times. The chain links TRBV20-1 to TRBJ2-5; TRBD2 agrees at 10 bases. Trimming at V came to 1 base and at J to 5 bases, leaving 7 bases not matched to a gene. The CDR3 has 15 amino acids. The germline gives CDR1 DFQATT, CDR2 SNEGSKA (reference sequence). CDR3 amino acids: CSARGRRAGGETQYF. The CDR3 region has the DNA TGCAGTGCTAGAGGTCGTCGAGCGGGAGGGGAGACCCAGTACTTC.

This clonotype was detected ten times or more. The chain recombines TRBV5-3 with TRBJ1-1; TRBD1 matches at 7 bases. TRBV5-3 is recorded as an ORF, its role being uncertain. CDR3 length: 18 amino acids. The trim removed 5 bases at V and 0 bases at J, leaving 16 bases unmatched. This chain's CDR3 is CARRCEDPGQSVNTEAFF. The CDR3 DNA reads TGTGCCAGAAGATGCGAGGACCCGGGACAGAGTGTGAACACTGAAGCTTTCTTT.

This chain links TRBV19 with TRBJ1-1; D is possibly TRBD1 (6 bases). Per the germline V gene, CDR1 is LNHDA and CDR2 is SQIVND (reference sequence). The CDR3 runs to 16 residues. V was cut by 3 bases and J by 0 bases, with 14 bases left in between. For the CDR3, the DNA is TGTGCCAGTAGTATTCTGTCGGGGGCCATGAACACTGAAGCTTTCTTT. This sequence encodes CASSILSGAMNTEAFF.

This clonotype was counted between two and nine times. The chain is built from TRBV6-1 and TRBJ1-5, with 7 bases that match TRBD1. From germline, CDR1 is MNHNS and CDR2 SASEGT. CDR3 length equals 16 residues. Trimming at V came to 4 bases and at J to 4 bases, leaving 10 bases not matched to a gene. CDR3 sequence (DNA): TGTGCCAGCAGTGCCCATGGGACAGCCGAAAATCAGCCCCAGCATTTT. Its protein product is CASSAHGTAENQPQHF.

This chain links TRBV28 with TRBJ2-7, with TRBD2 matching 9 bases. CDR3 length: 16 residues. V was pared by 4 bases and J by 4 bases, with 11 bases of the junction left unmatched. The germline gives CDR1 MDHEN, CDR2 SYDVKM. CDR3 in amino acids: CASSSQRAGGTYEQYF. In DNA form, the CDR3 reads TGTGCCAGCAGTTCTCAAAGAGCGGGAGGTACTTACGAGCAGTACTTC. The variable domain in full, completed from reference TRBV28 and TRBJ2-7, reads DVKVTQSSRYLVKRTGEKVFLECVQDMDHENMFWYRQDPGLGLRLIYFSYDVKMKEKGDIPEGYSVSREKKERFSLILESASTNQTSMYLCASSSQRAGGTYEQYFGPGTRLTVT.

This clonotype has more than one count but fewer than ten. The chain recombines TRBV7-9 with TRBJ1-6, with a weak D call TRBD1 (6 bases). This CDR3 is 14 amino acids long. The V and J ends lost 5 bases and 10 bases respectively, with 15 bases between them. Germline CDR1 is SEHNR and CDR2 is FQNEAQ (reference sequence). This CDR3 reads CASSQFGGESPLHF. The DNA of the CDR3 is TGTGCCAGCAGCCAGTTTGGGGGCGAATCACCCCTCCACTTT. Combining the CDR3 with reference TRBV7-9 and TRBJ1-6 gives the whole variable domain DTGVSQNPRHKITKRGQNVTFRCDPISEHNRLYWYRQTLGQGPEFLTYFQNEAQLEKSRLLSDRFSAERPKGSFSTLEIQRTEQGDSAMYLCASSQFGGESPLHFGNGTRLTVT.

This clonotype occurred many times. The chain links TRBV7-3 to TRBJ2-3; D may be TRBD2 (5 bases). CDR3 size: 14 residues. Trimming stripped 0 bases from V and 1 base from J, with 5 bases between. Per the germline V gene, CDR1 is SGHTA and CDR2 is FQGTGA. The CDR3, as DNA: TGTGCCAGCAGCTTAACTAGCGGCACAGATACGCAGTATTTT. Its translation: CASSLTSGTDTQYF.

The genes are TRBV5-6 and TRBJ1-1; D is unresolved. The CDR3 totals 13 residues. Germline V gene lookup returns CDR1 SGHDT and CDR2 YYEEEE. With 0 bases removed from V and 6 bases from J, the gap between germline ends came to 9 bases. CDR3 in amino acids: CASSLVTRPEAFF. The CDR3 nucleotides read TGTGCCAGCAGCTTGGTTACCCGCCCTGAAGCTTTCTTT.

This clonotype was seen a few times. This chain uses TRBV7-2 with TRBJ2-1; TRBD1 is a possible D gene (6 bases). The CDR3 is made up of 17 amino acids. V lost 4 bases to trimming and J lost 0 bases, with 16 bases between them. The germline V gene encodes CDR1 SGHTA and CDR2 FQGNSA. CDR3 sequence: CASSSTPRQASYNEQFF. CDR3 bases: TGTGCCAGCAGCTCCACCCCTCGACAGGCCTCCTACAATGAGCAGTTCTTC.

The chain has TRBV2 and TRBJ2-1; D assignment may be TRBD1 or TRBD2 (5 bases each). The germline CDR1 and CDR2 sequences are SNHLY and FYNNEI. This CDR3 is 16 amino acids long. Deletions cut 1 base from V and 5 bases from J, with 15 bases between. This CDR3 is CASSEGDGIGNNEQFF. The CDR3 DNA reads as TGTGCCAGCAGTGAAGGGGACGGGATTGGGAACAATGAGCAGTTCTTC.